This T cell receptor beta chain was profiled in a study of Ad26.COV2.S vaccination and SARS-CoV-2 variants. The study, taken as a whole, reports: TCR breadth and depth estimates may have understated total T cell responses. Placebo recipients and vaccine recipients were similar in non-spike TCR breadth.

As regards this clone: Its antigen is not known.

As for treatment: roughly 18 received Ad26.COV2.S at low or high dose, single or two shots; five or six received placebo; per-sample allocation not given. The samples were gathered on day 63 after the first injection of vaccine or placebo. Wuhan-strain SARS-CoV-2 spike was expressed by the Ad26 vector that made up the vaccine. Here immunoSEQ multiplex PCR was the method, and the copy in TCRdb shows in-frame clones only, minus some. The sample has about 390,000 clones, approximately 91% seen once. V lost 3 bases and J lost 6; bases outside the gene matches: 10. Per germline, CDR1 PRHDT and CDR2 FYEKMQ (reference sequence). The CDR3 has 15 residues.

This chain links TRBV13 with TRBJ2-7; TRBD1 matches at 8 bases. Sequences were derived from peripheral blood, sampled in a trial of Ad26.COV2.S vaccine versus placebo. The TCR comes from a person between 18 and 59 years old who received the Ad26.COV2.S COVID-19 vaccine or a placebo. CDR3 residues: CASSLSPGTGGEQYF. The CDR3 DNA follows: TGTGCCAGCAGCTTGTCCCCCGGGACAGGTGGCGAGCAGTACTTC.